Each of the 4 T cell receptor beta chains below was sequenced from the same sample in a study of PD-L1 blockade in urothelial cancer. Generated by immunoSEQ multiplex PCR, the TCRdb table keeps only in-frame clones and is missing some. Among 87,000 or so clones listed, around 83% were seen once. Documented time point: pretreatment peripheral blood. The sample in question was PBMCs, obtained around atezolizumab (anti-PD-L1) treatment. The receptors come from a man aged 60 to 75 with urothelial cancer.

The gene calls are TRBV5-1 and TRBJ2-5; tentative D call: TRBD2 (6 bases). V dropped 2 bases and J dropped 7 bases, with 15 bases sitting between them. Germline V gene lookup returns CDR1 SGHRS and CDR2 YFSETQ. CDR3 length equals 14 residues. CDR3 sequence reads: CASSFLTGETTQYF. Here the CDR3 DNA reads TGCGCCAGCAGCTTCCTGACGGGGGAGACGACCCAGTACTTC.

V and J are TRBV7-3 and TRBJ1-2, with D tentatively TRBD1 (6 bases). Per germline, CDR1 SGHTA and CDR2 FQGTGA. This CDR3 contains 12 residues. V was clipped by 5 bases and J by 8 bases, with 12 bases between them. DNA of the CDR3: TGTGCCAGCAGCGGAGGGGGGGGCGGCTACACCTTC. Protein: CASSGGGGGYTF.

The chain is built from TRBV9 and TRBJ2-7, with D tentatively TRBD2 (6 bases). V was clipped by 0 bases and J by 3 bases, with 10 bases between them. Germline V gene lookup returns CDR1 SGDLS and CDR2 YYNGEE. The CDR3 consists of 14 residues. The CDR3 nucleotides read TGTGCCAGCAGCGTAGAGGGAGCGGGCTACGAGCAGTACTTC. It yields the protein CASSVEGAGYEQYF.

J is TRBJ1-2 and V is TRBV5-1; 9 positions match TRBD1. The CDR3 runs 13 residues. CDR1 is SGHRS, CDR2 YFSETQ, per germline. The trim removed 4 bases at V and 10 bases at J, leaving 8 bases unmatched. As DNA, the CDR3 is TGCGCCAGCAGCCGTGGACAGGGGATAAACTACACCTTC. This codes for CASSRGQGINYTF.